One and the same sample provided the 11 T cell receptor beta chains below, sequenced in a study of blood T cells in healthy people across ages. Alongside a J-beta primer mix, a sample-barcoded 5' primer served in a second PCR lasting about 7 to 11 cycles. From the 5' RACE reads, TCRdb called clonotypes with MiXCR, one entry per CDR3 protein. The sample carries some 860,000 distinct CDR3 sequences, 45% to 70% recorded once. The sample consisted of blood. The receptors originated from a man aged 35 to 55 in good health.

The rearrangement joins TRBV27 to TRBJ1-2; 7 nucleotides match TRBD1. The CDR3 loop spans 13 amino acids. The germline V gene encodes CDR1 MNHEY and CDR2 SMNVEV (reference sequence). The V and J ends lost 6 bases and 5 bases, in that order; junction bases with no gene match: 6. The CDR3 region is CASSQDRFYGYTF. The CDR3 nucleotides read TGTGCCAGCAGCCAGGACAGGTTTTATGGCTACACCTTC.

This chain joins TRBV28 and TRBJ2-1; no clear D gene. The CDR3 extends over 14 amino acids. Germline CDR1 is MDHEN and CDR2 is SYDVKM. Trimming pared 3 bases from V and 9 bases from J, leaving 15 bases between. CDR3 protein: CASSFGPTLPEQFF. The CDR3 DNA sequence: TGTGCCAGCAGTTTCGGTCCGACCCTACCTGAGCAGTTCTTC.

This chain links TRBV7-2 with TRBJ2-3, with D possibly TRBD1 on 6 matching bases. Trimming removed 2 bases from V and 2 bases from J, with 11 bases in between. This CDR3 is built from 15 residues. The germline V gene has CDR1 SGHTA and CDR2 FQGNSA. CDR3 region: CASSLNRGFTDTQYF. CDR3 in DNA: TGTGCCAGCAGCTTAAATAGGGGGTTCACAGATACGCAGTATTTT.

The chain uses TRBV28 and TRBJ2-7; D may be TRBD2 (5 bases). V was cut by 5 bases and J by 9 bases, with 17 bases left in between. Germline V CDR1 and CDR2: MDHEN, SYDVKM. This CDR3 spans 13 amino acids. The CDR3 nucleotides read TGTGCCAGCAGTCGAAAGCTTCTAGCCCCGCAGTACTTC. Translated: CASSRKLLAPQYF.

V and J are TRBV5-1 and TRBJ1-3; 9 bases are a match to TRBD1. Germline CDR1 is SGHRS and CDR2 is YFSETQ. The CDR3 has 18 residues. The J segment lost 2 bases and the V segment lost 4 bases, leaving 13 bases of the junction unmatched. As DNA, the CDR3 is TGCGCCAGCAGCAGATCCGGGACAGGGTCGTCCACTGGAAACACCATATATTTT. Its protein product is CASSRSGTGSSTGNTIYF.

J is TRBJ2-1 and V is TRBV12-3 or TRBV12-4; possible D gene TRBD1, 6 bases. The CDR3 spans 15 residues. The ends were cut back, 5 bases at V and 4 bases at J, with 15 bases in the middle. The DNA of the CDR3 is TGTGCCAGCAGTCCGGACAGTGAGATATACAATGAGCAGTTCTTC. Protein sequence: CASSPDSEIYNEQFF.

A remark on this clonotype: Relative to the germline gene, one junction end is altered; a read error may explain this. The chain's CDR3 is CGVRSGTNTGELFF. CDR3 sequence (DNA): TGCGGCGTCCGCAGCGGGACGAACACCGGGGAGCTGTTTTTT. V usage is TRBV29-1 and J usage is TRBJ2-2; TRBD2 matches at 7 bases. The germline CDR1 and CDR2 sequences are SQVTM and ANQGSEA. The CDR3 consists of 14 residues.

The chain combines TRBV25-1 with TRBJ1-5; D not certain. CDR3 length: 14 amino acids. V was trimmed by 5 bases and J by 6 bases, leaving 14 bases between them. Per the germline V gene, CDR1 is MGHDK and CDR2 is SYGVNS. The CDR3 nucleotides are TGTGCCAGCAGTCCACTGGGGAAAGGTCAGCCCCAGCATTTT. It is translated as CASSPLGKGQPQHF.

The rearrangement links TRBV4-1 to TRBJ1-2; D unresolved. The CDR3 is 15 residues long. The V end was cut by 4 bases, the J end by 5 bases, with 17 bases between. Looked up from germline, CDR1 is MGHRA and CDR2 is YSYEKL. This CDR3 reads CASSRLHGSWYGYTF. CDR3 bases: TGCGCCAGCAGCCGCCTTCATGGGTCCTGGTATGGCTACACCTTC.

The chain combines TRBV20-1 with TRBJ2-1; D gene ambiguous. V dropped 5 bases and J dropped 7 bases, with 15 bases sitting between them. The germline CDR1 and CDR2 sequences are DFQATT and SNEGSKA (reference sequence). CDR3 size: 13 residues. The CDR3 region is CSALAATLNEQFF. CDR3 DNA sequence: TGCAGTGCTTTGGCGGCTACCCTAAATGAGCAGTTCTTC.

The table lists this clonotype with a few counts. The chain recombines TRBV5-1 with TRBJ2-5, with TRBD2 identical over 9 bases. The junction had 8 bases not matched to a gene; V was cut back by 1 base and J by 1 base. Germline V gene lookup returns CDR1 SGHRS and CDR2 YFSETQ. There are 17 residues in the CDR3. CDR3 amino acids: CASSLYPSGVTQETQYF. The DNA for the CDR3 is TGCGCCAGCAGCTTGTATCCTAGCGGGGTAACCCAAGAGACCCAGTACTTC.